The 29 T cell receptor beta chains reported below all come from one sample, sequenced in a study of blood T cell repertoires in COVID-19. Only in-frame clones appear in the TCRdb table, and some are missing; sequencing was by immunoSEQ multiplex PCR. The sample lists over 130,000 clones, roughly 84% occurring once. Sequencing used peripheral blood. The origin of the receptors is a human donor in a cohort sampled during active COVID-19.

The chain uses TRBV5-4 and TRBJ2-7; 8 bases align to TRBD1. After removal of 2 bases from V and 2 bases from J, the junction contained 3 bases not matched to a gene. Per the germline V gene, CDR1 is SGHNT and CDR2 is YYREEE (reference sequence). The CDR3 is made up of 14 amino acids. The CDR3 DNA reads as TGTGCCAGCAGCTTAGGGGACAGGCCCTACGAGCAGTACTTC. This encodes CASSLGDRPYEQYF. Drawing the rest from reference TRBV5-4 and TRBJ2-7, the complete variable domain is ETGVTQSPTHLIKTRGQQVTLRCSSQSGHNTVSWYQQALGQGPQFIFQYYREEENGRGNFPPRFSGLQFPNYSSELNVNALELDDSALYLCASSLGDRPYEQYFGPGTRLTVT.

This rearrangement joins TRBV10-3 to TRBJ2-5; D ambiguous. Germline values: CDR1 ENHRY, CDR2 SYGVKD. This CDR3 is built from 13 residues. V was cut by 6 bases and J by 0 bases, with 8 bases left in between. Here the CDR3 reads CAISHDNQETQYF. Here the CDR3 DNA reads TGTGCCATCAGCCACGACAACCAAGAGACCCAGTACTTC.

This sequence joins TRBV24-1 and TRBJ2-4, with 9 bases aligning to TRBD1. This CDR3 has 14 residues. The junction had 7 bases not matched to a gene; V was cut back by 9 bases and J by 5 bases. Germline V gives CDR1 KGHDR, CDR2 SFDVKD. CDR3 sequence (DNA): TGTGCCACCTCCAGGGGACAGGGAGAAAACATTCAGTACTTC. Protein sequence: CATSRGQGENIQYF.

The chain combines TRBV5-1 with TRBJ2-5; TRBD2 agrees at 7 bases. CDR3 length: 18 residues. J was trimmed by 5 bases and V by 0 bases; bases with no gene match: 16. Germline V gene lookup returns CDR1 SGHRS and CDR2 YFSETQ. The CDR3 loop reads CASSLAFTFGGIRETQYF. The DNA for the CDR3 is TGCGCCAGCAGCTTGGCCTTTACGTTCGGGGGGATCAGGGAGACCCAGTACTTC.

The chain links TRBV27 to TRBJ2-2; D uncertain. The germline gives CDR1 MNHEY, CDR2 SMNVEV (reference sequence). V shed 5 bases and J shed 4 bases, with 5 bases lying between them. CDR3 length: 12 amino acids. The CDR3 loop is CASSTITGELFF. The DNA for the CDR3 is TGTGCCAGCAGTACTATCACCGGGGAGCTGTTTTTT.

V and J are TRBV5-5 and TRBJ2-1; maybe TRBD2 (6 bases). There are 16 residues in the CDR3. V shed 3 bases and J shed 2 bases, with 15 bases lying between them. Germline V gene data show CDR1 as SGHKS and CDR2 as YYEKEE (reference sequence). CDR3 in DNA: TGTGCCAGCAGCTCCACCGGGACTCCTGCCTACAATGAGCAGTTCTTC. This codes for CASSSTGTPAYNEQFF.

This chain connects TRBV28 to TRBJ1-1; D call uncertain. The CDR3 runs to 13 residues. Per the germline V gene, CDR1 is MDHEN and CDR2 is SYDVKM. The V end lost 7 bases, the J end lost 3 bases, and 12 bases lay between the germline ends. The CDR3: CASNVGFHTEAFF. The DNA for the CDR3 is TGTGCCAGCAATGTGGGCTTCCACACTGAAGCTTTCTTT.

Here the CDR3 reads CASSLGTGLAGELFF. The DNA for the CDR3 is TGTGCCAGCAGCCTCGGGACAGGGTTGGCCGGGGAGCTGTTTTTT. The chain links TRBV7-2 to TRBJ2-2, with TRBD1 matching 9 bases. The CDR3 is made up of 15 amino acids. The germline V gene has CDR1 SGHTA and CDR2 FQGNSA. V gave up 5 bases and J gave up 6 bases; unmatched junction bases: 7.

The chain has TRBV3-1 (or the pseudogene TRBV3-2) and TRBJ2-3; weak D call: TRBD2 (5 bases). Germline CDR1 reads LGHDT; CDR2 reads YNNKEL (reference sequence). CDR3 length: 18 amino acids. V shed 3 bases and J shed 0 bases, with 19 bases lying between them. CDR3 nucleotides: TGTGCCAGCAGCCACCAGCCCCGGGGTGCCCTTAGCACAGATACGCAGTATTTT. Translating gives CASSHQPRGALSTDTQYF.

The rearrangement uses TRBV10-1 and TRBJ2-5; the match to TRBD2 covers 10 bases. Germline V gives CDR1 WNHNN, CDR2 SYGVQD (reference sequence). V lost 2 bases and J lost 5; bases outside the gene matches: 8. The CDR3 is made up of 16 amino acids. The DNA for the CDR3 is TGCGCCAGCAGTGAGGGTAGCGGGGGGCCAGGGGAGACCCAGTACTTC. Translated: CASSEGSGGPGETQYF.

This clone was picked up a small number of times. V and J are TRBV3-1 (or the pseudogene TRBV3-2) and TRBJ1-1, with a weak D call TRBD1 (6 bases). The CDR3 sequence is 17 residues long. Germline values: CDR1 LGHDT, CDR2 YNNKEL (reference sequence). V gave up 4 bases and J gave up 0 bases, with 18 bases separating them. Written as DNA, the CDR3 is TGTGCCAGCAGCCCAAGGGGCCTGGGACACATGAACACTGAAGCTTTCTTT. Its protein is CASSPRGLGHMNTEAFF.

DNA for the CDR3: TGTGCCAGCAACCTAGCGGCTTCTAGGGATACGCAGTATTTT. The encoded protein is CASNLAASRDTQYF. The chain has TRBV7-2 and TRBJ2-3; 7 nucleotides match TRBD2. Looked up from germline, CDR1 is SGHTA and CDR2 is FQGNSA. V lost 7 bases and J lost 6; bases outside the gene matches: 10. This CDR3 is 14 amino acids long.

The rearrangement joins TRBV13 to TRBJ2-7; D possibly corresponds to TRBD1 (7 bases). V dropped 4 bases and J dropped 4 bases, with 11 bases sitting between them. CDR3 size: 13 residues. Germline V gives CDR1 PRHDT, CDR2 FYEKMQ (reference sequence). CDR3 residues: CASSYQGGYEQYF. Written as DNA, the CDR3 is TGTGCCAGCAGCTACCAGGGGGGATACGAGCAGTACTTC.

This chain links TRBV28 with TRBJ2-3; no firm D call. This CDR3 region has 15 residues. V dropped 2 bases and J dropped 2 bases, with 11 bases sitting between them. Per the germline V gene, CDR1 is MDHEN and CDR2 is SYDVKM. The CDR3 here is CASSLPFVATDTQYF. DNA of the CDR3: TGTGCCAGCAGTTTACCGTTTGTGGCCACAGATACGCAGTATTTT.

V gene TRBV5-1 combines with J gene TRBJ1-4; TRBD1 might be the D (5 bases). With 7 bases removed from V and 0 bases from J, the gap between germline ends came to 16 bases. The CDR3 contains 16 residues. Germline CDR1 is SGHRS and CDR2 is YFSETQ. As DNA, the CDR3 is TGCGCCAGCGGAACAGGAGCGACGGCAACTAATGAAAAACTGTTTTTT. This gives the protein CASGTGATATNEKLFF.

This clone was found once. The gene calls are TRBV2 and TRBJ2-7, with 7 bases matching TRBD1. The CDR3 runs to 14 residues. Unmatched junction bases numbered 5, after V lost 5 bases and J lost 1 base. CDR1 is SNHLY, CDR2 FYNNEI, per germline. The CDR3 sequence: CASSRNRGSYEQYF. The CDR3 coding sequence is TGTGCCAGCAGTCGGAACAGGGGATCCTACGAGCAGTACTTC.

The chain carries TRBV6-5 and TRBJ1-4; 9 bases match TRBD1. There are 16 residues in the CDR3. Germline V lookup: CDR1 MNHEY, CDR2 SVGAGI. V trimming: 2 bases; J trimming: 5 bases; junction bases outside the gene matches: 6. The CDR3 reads CASSYGGTGYNEKLFF. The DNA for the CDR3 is TGTGCCAGCAGTTACGGGGGGACAGGGTACAATGAAAAACTGTTTTTT.

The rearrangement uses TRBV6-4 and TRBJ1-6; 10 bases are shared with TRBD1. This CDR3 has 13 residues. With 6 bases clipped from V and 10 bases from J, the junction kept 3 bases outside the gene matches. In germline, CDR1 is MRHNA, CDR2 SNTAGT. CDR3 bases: TGTGCCAGCAGGGGGACAGGGGCCTCACCCCTCCACTTT. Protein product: CASRGTGASPLHF.

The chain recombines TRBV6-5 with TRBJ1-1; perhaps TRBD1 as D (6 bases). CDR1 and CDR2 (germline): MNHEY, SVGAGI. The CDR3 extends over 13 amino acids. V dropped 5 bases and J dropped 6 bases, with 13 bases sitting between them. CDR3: CASSITGSSEAFF. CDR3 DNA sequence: TGTGCCAGCAGTATAACAGGGAGCTCTGAAGCTTTCTTT.

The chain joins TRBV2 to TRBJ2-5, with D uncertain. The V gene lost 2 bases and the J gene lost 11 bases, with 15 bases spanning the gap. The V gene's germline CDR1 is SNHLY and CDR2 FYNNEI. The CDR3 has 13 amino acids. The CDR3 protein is CASSETRIPTQYF. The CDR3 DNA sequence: TGTGCCAGCAGTGAAACCCGTATCCCCACTCAGTACTTC.

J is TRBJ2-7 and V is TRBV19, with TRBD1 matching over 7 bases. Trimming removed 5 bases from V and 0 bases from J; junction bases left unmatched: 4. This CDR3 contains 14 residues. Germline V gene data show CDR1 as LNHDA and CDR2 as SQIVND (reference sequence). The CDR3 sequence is CASSLRDSSYEQYF. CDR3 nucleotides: TGTGCCAGTAGTCTCCGGGACAGCTCCTACGAGCAGTACTTC.

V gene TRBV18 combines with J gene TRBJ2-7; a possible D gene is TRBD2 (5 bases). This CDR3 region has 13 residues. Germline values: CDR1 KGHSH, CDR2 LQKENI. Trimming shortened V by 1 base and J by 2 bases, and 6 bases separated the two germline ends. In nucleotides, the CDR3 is TGTGCCAGCTCACCACTCGGGACCTACGAGCAGTACTTC. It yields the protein CASSPLGTYEQYF.

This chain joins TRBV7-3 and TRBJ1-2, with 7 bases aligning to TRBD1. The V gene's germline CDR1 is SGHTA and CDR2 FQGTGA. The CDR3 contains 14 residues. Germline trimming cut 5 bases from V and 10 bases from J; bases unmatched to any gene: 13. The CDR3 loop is CASSLSRGTDDYTF. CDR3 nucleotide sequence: TGTGCCAGCAGCCTTAGTCGCGGGACAGATGACTACACCTTC.

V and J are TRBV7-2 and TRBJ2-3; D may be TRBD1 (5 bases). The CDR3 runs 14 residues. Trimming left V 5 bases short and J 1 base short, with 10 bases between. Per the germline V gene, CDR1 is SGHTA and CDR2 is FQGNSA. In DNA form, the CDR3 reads TGTGCCAGCAGCATTCGACAGCGCACAGATACGCAGTATTTT. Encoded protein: CASSIRQRTDTQYF.

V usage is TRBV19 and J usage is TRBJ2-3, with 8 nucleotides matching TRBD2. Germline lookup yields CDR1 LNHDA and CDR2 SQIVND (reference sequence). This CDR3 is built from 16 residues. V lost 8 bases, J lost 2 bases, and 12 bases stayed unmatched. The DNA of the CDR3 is TGTGCCAGTGCGGGGGGACCTCTCCGGGTCACAGATACGCAGTATTTT. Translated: CASAGGPLRVTDTQYF.

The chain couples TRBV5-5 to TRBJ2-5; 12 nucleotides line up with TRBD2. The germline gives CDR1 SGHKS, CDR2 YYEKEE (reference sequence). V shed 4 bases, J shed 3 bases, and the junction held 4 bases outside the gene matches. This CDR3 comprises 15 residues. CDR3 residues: CASSRGLAGEETQYF. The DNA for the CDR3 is TGTGCCAGCAGCCGGGGACTAGCGGGCGAAGAGACCCAGTACTTC.

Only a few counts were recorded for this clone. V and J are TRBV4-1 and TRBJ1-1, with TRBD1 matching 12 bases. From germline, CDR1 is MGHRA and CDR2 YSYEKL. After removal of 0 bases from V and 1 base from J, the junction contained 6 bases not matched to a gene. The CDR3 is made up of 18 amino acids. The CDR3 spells CASSQEPGTGGANTEAFF. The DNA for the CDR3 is TGCGCCAGCAGCCAAGAGCCTGGGACAGGGGGCGCGAACACTGAAGCTTTCTTT.

The DNA of the CDR3 is TGTGCCAGCAGTCTATTAGAGAAAACCTACGAGCAGTACTTC. Its protein product is CASSLLEKTYEQYF. This chain connects TRBV28 to TRBJ2-7, with no clear D. Germline V gene sequence: CDR1 MDHEN, CDR2 SYDVKM. The CDR3 has 14 residues. With 5 bases removed from V and 2 bases from J, the gap between germline ends came to 13 bases.

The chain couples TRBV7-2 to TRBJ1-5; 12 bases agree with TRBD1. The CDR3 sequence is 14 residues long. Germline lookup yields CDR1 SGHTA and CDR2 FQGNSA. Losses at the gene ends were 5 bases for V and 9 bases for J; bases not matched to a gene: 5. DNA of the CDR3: TGTGCCAGCAGCCCGGGACAGGGGGCACGGCCCCAGCATTTT. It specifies CASSPGQGARPQHF.